Listed here are 20 T cell receptor beta chains from one sample, sequenced in a study of T cell changes during pregnancy in multiple sclerosis. The data were produced by immunoSEQ multiplex PCR, yet TCRdb's version contains in-frame clones alone and is incomplete. This sample has tens of thousands of clones; more than 75% occur once, and the top ten carry roughly 8%. This specimen consisted of CD8+ T cells from peripheral blood mononuclear cells, obtained after pregnancy. The source of these receptors is a female donor with multiple sclerosis, enrolled in a pregnancy study.

The chain employs TRBV4-2 and TRBJ2-1; weak D call: TRBD2 (5 bases). CDR1 and CDR2 (germline): LGHNA, YNFKEQ. The CDR3 is 17 amino acids. The germline V and J ends were trimmed by 2 bases and 0 bases, with 14 bases remaining between them. The CDR3 nucleotides read TGTGCCAGCAGCCAATCCGGTCTAGCCTACTCCTACAATGAGCAGTTCTTC. Translation: CASSQSGLAYSYNEQFF.

The rearrangement joins TRBV6-4 to TRBJ2-6; D is ambiguous. There are 16 residues in the CDR3. The V end was cut by 0 bases, the J end by 1 base, with 7 bases between. CDR1 and CDR2 from the germline V gene are MRHNA and SNTAGT. The CDR3 coding sequence is TGTGCCAGCAGTGACTCTGTTTCTTCTGGGGCCAACGTCCTGACTTTC. The encoded protein is CASSDSVSSGANVLTF.

This clone occurred once. The rearrangement links TRBV27 to TRBJ2-1; 10 bases line up with TRBD2. The germline V gene has CDR1 MNHEY and CDR2 SMNVEV (reference sequence). This CDR3 contains 17 residues. J lost 2 bases, V lost 5 bases, and 9 bases had no gene match. The DNA for the CDR3 is TGTGCCAGCAGTCCGGAATCTAGCGGGAGTACCTACAATGAGCAGTTCTTC. Protein product: CASSPESSGSTYNEQFF.

The chain uses TRBV7-9 and TRBJ1-2; D possibly corresponds to TRBD1 (6 bases). With 2 bases removed from V and 6 bases from J, the gap between germline ends came to 22 bases. Germline-derived CDR1 and CDR2 are SEHNR and FQNEAQ (reference sequence). There are 17 residues in the CDR3. Here the CDR3 DNA reads TGTGCCAGCAGCTTAATGTTAGCAGGGGCAGTAGGCAATGGCTACACCTTC. It specifies CASSLMLAGAVGNGYTF.

The V gene is TRBV4-2, the J gene TRBJ2-3, with D possibly being TRBD1 (5 bases). Germline CDR1 is LGHNA and CDR2 is YNFKEQ. V gave up 0 bases and J gave up 2 bases, with 18 bases separating them. This CDR3 is built from 18 residues. This chain's CDR3 is CASSQDALVLGVTDTQYF. The CDR3 nucleotides read TGTGCCAGCAGCCAAGATGCCCTAGTGTTAGGGGTCACAGATACGCAGTATTTT.

The chain combines TRBV7-8 with TRBJ2-1, with 8 bases fitting TRBD1. The germline V gene encodes CDR1 SGHVS and CDR2 FQNEAQ. The J segment lost 7 bases and the V segment lost 2 bases, leaving 7 bases of the junction unmatched. CDR3 length: 15 residues. This CDR3 is CASSLNAGGGNEQFF. The CDR3 DNA follows: TGTGCCAGCAGCTTAAATGCAGGGGGCGGGAATGAGCAGTTCTTC.

This chain links TRBV4-2 with TRBJ2-7; D may be TRBD1 (5 bases). Trimming pared 1 base from V and 2 bases from J, leaving 12 bases between. The V gene's germline CDR1 is LGHNA and CDR2 YNFKEQ. The CDR3 covers 15 residues. As DNA, the CDR3 is TGTGCCAGCAGCCAAGGTGACAGTGCGGCCTACGAGCAGTACTTC. It translates to CASSQGDSAAYEQYF.

J is TRBJ1-1 and V is TRBV4-1, with D unresolved. Trimming took off 4 bases at V and 0 bases at J, with 6 bases between the two ends. The CDR3 covers 13 residues. From germline, CDR1 is MGHRA and CDR2 YSYEKL. CDR3 in amino acids: CASSRAMNTEAFF. The CDR3 DNA reads as TGCGCCAGCAGCCGGGCCATGAACACTGAAGCTTTCTTT.

The J gene is TRBJ2-1, the V gene TRBV14, with D possibly being TRBD2 (5 bases). Germline V gene data show CDR1 as SGHDN and CDR2 as FVKESK. Trimming took off 4 bases at V and 4 bases at J, with 23 bases between the two ends. This CDR3 has 18 residues. CDR3 sequence reads: CASSPYPPPSGEYNEQFF. The CDR3, as DNA: TGTGCCAGCAGCCCCTACCCGCCCCCGAGCGGAGAGTACAATGAGCAGTTCTTC.

This clone has a single count. The CDR3 DNA is TGCGCCAGCAGCCACCGGGACAGGGGTCACATTCAGTACTTC. It codes for CASSHRDRGHIQYF. The V and J genes are TRBV4-1 and TRBJ2-4; 10 nucleotides match TRBD1. Germline V CDR1 and CDR2: MGHRA, YSYEKL. This CDR3 is 14 amino acids long. Trimming took 3 bases from V and 8 from J; bases not matched to a gene: 4.

The gene calls are TRBV10-3 and TRBJ1-4; 9 bases align to TRBD1. The ends lost 10 bases at V and 4 bases at J; junction bases unmatched: 7. This CDR3 region has 14 residues. CDR1 and CDR2 (germline): ENHRY, SYGVKD. CDR3 in amino acids: CATSGQGINEKLFF. For the CDR3, the DNA is TGTGCCACCTCGGGACAGGGTATTAATGAAAAACTGTTTTTT.

The rearrangement joins TRBV6-4 to TRBJ2-7; 8 bases are shared with TRBD1. In germline, CDR1 is MRHNA, CDR2 SNTAGT. The V segment lost 3 bases and the J segment 3 bases; nucleotides outside the gene matches: 7. The CDR3 has 15 amino acids. The CDR3 region has the DNA TGTGCCAGCAGTGAATCATCAGGGGGCAACTACGAGCAGTACTTC. Residues: CASSESSGGNYEQYF.

This clone was seen more than once but under ten times. The chain couples TRBV27 to TRBJ1-2; 10 nucleotides align to TRBD1. V shed 3 bases, J shed 4 bases, and the junction held 2 bases outside the gene matches. The germline V gene encodes CDR1 MNHEY and CDR2 SMNVEV (reference sequence). The CDR3 has 14 amino acids. The CDR3, as DNA: TGTGCCAGCAGTTTTGGGACAGGGGTCTATGGCTACACCTTC. Translation gives CASSFGTGVYGYTF.

The rearrangement uses TRBV5-4 and TRBJ2-7; D perhaps matches TRBD1 (5 bases). V lost 1 base, J lost 3 bases, and 8 bases lay in between. The CDR3 sequence is 13 residues long. Germline V gene lookup returns CDR1 SGHNT and CDR2 YYREEE (reference sequence). DNA of the CDR3: TGTGCCAGCAGCTTGAGGGGAAGCTACGAGCAGTACTTC. Translated, it gives CASSLRGSYEQYF.

The rearrangement joins TRBV5-1 to TRBJ2-1; the match to TRBD2 covers 8 bases. The CDR3 covers 16 residues. From germline, CDR1 is SGHRS and CDR2 YFSETQ. The trim removed 2 bases at V and 7 bases at J, leaving 11 bases unmatched. DNA of the CDR3: TGCGCCAGCAGCTTCGGAGCGGGAGTTGATCTGAATGAGCAGTTCTTC. Its translation is CASSFGAGVDLNEQFF.

The genes are TRBV9 and TRBJ2-1; TRBD2 agrees at 8 bases. V lost 4 bases, J lost 8 bases, and 11 bases stayed unmatched. The CDR3 spans 15 residues. The V gene's germline CDR1 is SGDLS and CDR2 YYNGEE. CDR3 DNA sequence: TGTGCCAGCAGCTCCCGAGGAGCGGGAGACCATGAGCAGTTCTTC. Translation gives CASSSRGAGDHEQFF. Complete variable domain (other parts from reference TRBV9 and TRBJ2-1): DSGVTQTPKHLITATGQRVTLRCSPRSGDLSVYWYQQSLDQGLQFLIQYYNGEERAKGNILERFSAQQFPDLHSELNLSSLELGDSALYFCASSSRGAGDHEQFFGPGTRLTVL.

The gene calls are TRBV6-6 and TRBJ2-7; TRBD2 matches at 7 bases. The CDR3 is 15 amino acids. Germline V gives CDR1 MNHNY, CDR2 SVGAGI (reference sequence). The V segment lost 4 bases and the J segment 3 bases; nucleotides outside the gene matches: 9. This CDR3 is CASSLAGARDYEQYF. Here the CDR3 DNA reads TGTGCCAGCAGTTTGGCGGGAGCCCGCGACTACGAGCAGTACTTC.

This clone was counted only a few times. V gene TRBV21-1 combines with J gene TRBJ2-7; no DNA check was done on the table's D call, TRBD2. TRBV21-1 is a documented pseudogene. This CDR3 is 17 amino acids long. In DNA form, the CDR3 reads TGTGCCAGCAGCAAAGGTGGACTAGCGCAATTACCCTACGAGCAGTACTTC. It is translated as CASSKGGLAQLPYEQYF.

This chain joins TRBV6-5 and TRBJ2-7, with TRBD2 identical over 8 bases. The CDR3 spans 15 residues. The germline V gene encodes CDR1 MNHEY and CDR2 SVGAGI. V lost 2 bases and J lost 1; bases outside the gene matches: 4. CDR3 residues: CASSYEASGSYEQYF. CDR3 nucleotide sequence: TGTGCCAGCAGTTACGAGGCTAGCGGGTCCTACGAGCAGTACTTC.

The rearrangement joins TRBV4-1 to TRBJ2-7; 8 bases agree with TRBD1. The CDR3 totals 17 residues. Germline CDR1 is MGHRA and CDR2 is YSYEKL. J was trimmed by 2 bases and V by 0 bases; bases with no gene match: 9. The DNA for the CDR3 is TGCGCCAGCAGCCAAGACCCAGGGGGCGCAGAGACCTACGAGCAGTACTTC. This gives the protein CASSQDPGGAETYEQYF.